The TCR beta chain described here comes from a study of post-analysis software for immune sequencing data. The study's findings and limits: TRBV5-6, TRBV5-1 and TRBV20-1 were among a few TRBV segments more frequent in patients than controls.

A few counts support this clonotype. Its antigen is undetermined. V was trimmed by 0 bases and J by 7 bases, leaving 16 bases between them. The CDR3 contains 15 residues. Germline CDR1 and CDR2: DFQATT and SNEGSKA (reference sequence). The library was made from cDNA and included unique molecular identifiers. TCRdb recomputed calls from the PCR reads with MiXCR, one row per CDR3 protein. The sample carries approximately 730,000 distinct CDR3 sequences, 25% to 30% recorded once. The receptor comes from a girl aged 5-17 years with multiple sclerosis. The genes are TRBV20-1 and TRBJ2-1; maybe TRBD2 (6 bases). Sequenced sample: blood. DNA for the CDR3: TGCAGTGCTAGAGACAGGGCGGGATACGGTAATGAGCAGTTCTTC. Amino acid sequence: CSARDRAGYGNEQFF.